These 8 T cell receptor beta chains were sequenced from one sample in a study of T cells in Graves' hyperthyroidism and ophthalmopathy. TCR beta CDR3 regions were amplified from RNA transcripts. When the TCR CDR3 underwent first-round RT-PCR, the HTBI primer set was used. TCRdb reprocessed the multiplex PCR reads with MiXCR, giving one entry per CDR3 protein. Here the sample spans roughly 500,000 distinct CDR3 sequences, approximately 48% being singletons. The specimen sequenced was peripheral blood or thyroid tissue (not recorded which). These receptors originate from an adult woman with Graves' disease, either hyperthyroidism or ophthalmopathy (not recorded which).

The chain joins TRBV19 to TRBJ2-3; TRBD2 agrees at 14 bases. The CDR3 has 16 amino acids. After removal of 3 bases from V and 2 bases from J, the junction contained 1 base not matched to a gene. Per the germline V gene, CDR1 is LNHDA and CDR2 is SQIVND (reference sequence). The CDR3, as DNA: TGTGCCAGTAGTATGGGACTAGCGGGAGACACAGATACGCAGTATTTT. This gives the protein CASSMGLAGDTDTQYF.

Remarks on this clonotype: The conserved phenylalanine or tryptophan normally closing the CDR3 is absent here, so this likely arose from a read error. The chain carries TRBV20-1 and TRBJ2-5, with TRBD2 matching 9 bases. Trimming took 4 bases from V and 5 from J; bases not matched to a gene: 8. Germline CDR1 and CDR2: DFQATT and SNEGSKA (reference sequence). The CDR3 totals 14 residues. CDR3 nucleotide sequence: TGCAGTGCTATTAGGGGACTAGCAGACGAGACCCAGTACATC. Translation gives CSAIRGLADETQYI.

This clonotype was picked up many times. The V gene is TRBV10-2, the J gene TRBJ1-6, with 7 bases that match TRBD1. V lost 3 bases, J lost 6 bases, and 2 bases stayed unmatched. Germline V gives CDR1 WSHSY, CDR2 SAAADI. The CDR3 sequence is 14 residues long. The CDR3 reads CASSERGLNSPLHF. DNA of the CDR3: TGCGCCAGCAGTGAAAGGGGGCTTAATTCACCCCTCCACTTT.

In its sample, this clonotype was seen many times. This chain joins TRBV4-1 and TRBJ1-6, with TRBD1 matching 10 bases. There are 16 residues in the CDR3. With V trimmed by 0 bases and J by 8 bases, 4 bases remained unmatched. The germline CDR1 and CDR2 sequences are MGHRA and YSYEKL. Written as DNA, the CDR3 is TGCGCCAGCAGCCAAGACGGGACAGGGGAGCATTCACCCCTCCACTTT. This gives the protein CASSQDGTGEHSPLHF.

CDR3 bases: TGTGCCAGCCGACAGTCTAACTATGGCTACACCTTC. Its protein product is CASRQSNYGYTF. The gene calls are TRBV9 and TRBJ1-2, with D perhaps TRBD1 (5 bases). The CDR3 covers 12 residues. The V gene's germline CDR1 is SGDLS and CDR2 YYNGEE. The V end was cut by 7 bases, the J end by 0 bases, with 7 bases between.

This clonotype was counted many times. The chain has TRBV20-1 and TRBJ1-1; the D is unclear. The CDR3 has 12 residues. The ends were cut back, 1 base at V and 7 bases at J, with 10 bases in the middle. Germline V gene lookup returns CDR1 DFQATT and CDR2 SNEGSKA (reference sequence). For the CDR3, the DNA is TGCAGTGCTAGAGCATCGCAGCATGAAGCTTTCTTT. Translation: CSARASQHEAFF.

This clonotype has a handful of counts. An end of the junction differs from the germline gene, which may be a read error. CDR3 amino acids: CASSPRGGQTNYGYTF. The CDR3 bases are TGTGCCAGCAGCCCGCGCGGGGGACAGACTAACTATGGCTACACCTTC. The rearrangement uses TRBV5-1 and TRBJ1-2; 7 nucleotides agree with TRBD1. Germline-derived CDR1 and CDR2 are SGHRS and YFSETQ. This CDR3 contains 16 residues. Variable domain in full (rest from reference TRBV5-1 and TRBJ1-2): KAGVTQTPRYLIKTRGQQVTLSCSPISGHRSVSWYQQTPGQGLQFLFEYFSETQRNKGNFPGRFSGRQFSNSRSEMNVSTLELGDSALYLCASSPRGGQTNYGYTFGSGTRLTVV.

This clonotype came up many times. The chain employs TRBV7-9 and TRBJ1-1, with D unresolved. V was pared by 5 bases and J by 0 bases, with 13 bases between. Germline V gene lookup returns CDR1 SEHNR and CDR2 FQNEAQ (reference sequence). The CDR3 has 15 residues. CDR3: CASSATKFMNTEAFF. In DNA, the CDR3 is TGTGCCAGCAGCGCCACAAAATTTATGAACACTGAAGCTTTCTTT.